This T cell receptor beta chain was recorded in a study of blood T cell repertoires in COVID-19 (TCRdb year 2020). Regarding the complete study: The collaborator samples originated in the United States, Italy and Spain and spanned the acute and convalescent phases of COVID-19. The prospective study material was composed of cDNA or gDNA derived from T cells, B-cell-depleted T cells, or PBMCs. Deeply sampled blood TCRbeta repertoires from subjects exposed to, actively infected with, or recovered from COVID-19 were included in the dataset. A freely available public database, intended as a resource for researchers studying the immune response to SARS-CoV-2, is where the repertoires were released. Samples were obtained from the ongoing ImmuneRACE study (first 160 participants) and from some 1,300 subjects provided by 6 global collaborators. The sample metadata nearly always contained a de-identified subject ID, COVID-19 status, age in years and sex. Where available, HLA class I and class II types were obtained from metadata supplied by the sample provider rather than from assay-based typing.

TCRbeta CDR3 regions were amplified from genomic DNA by means of the immunoSEQ Assay, a bias-controlled multiplex PCR. Regarding the original processing steps: The number of nucleated cells in each sample was estimated from the amplification of reference gene primers within the assay. To quantify the absolute abundance of each unique TCRbeta CDR3 rearrangement, sequence reads were collapsed and filtered. For each sample, productive Simpson clonality was calculated as the square root of Simpson's diversity index over productive rearrangements. TCRdb obtained this table from immuneACCESS and retained in-frame rearrangements with V and J assigned. These tables miss some clones; where compared with another copy, unresolved V genes account for less than half of the shortfall, and the remainder is unexplained. The DNA was the basis for D and trimming; V, J and clone size are from that table. The sample table shows around 250,000 clones, and 86% are seen once. Roughly 2% of the sample lies in the top ten.

The study at large found these results: The quantity of clinical and demographic metadata differed by source and by participant and was supplied without curation.

The germline V gene (reference sequence) specifies LNHDA as CDR1 and SQIVND as CDR2. V is pruned by 3 bases and J by 4 bases, leaving 7 bases of the junction without a gene match. The CDR3 sequence holds 15 residues, the cysteine and phenylalanine included. Here the CDR3 DNA is all that survives: 45 bases in frame from base 1. Participants in the prospective study were enrolled through a virtual design, were aged about 18 to 100 years, and lived in roughly 24 United States geographic areas. Cohort assignment in the prospective study relied on participant-reported clinical history from a screening survey and a study questionnaire. For ImmuneRACE Cohort 3, a participant was defined as recovered based on two consecutive negative NP/OP PCR tests, clearance by a healthcare professional, or resolution of symptoms. Each participant in the prospective study had whole blood, serum and a nasopharyngeal or oropharyngeal swab collected by mobile phlebotomists. Prospective study participants could optionally give additional blood draws and questionnaires over an approximately two-month period. Before DNA extraction, prospective study blood samples were shipped either frozen or at room temperature.

This clone appeared once. What antigen it recognizes has not been identified. Within one base of it there is no much larger clone, and no base qualities were kept. The rearrangement combines TRBV19 with TRBJ2-3; 7 central bases correspond to TRBD2. This clonotype originated in a woman aged 45-65 years who had recovered from COVID-19. Sequenced sample: PBMCs or T cells enriched from blood (not recorded which). The sequenced DNA is TGTGCCAGTAGTATGGTTCCAGCGGGGTCAGATACGCAGTATTTT. This translates into CASSMVPAGSDTQYF. Supplemented by the reference TRBV19 and TRBJ2-3 proteins around the CDR3, the complete variable domain is DGGITQSPKYLFRKEGQNVTLSCEQNLNHDAMYWYRQDPGQGLRLIYYSQIVNDFQKGDIAEGYSVSREKKESFPLTVTSAQKNPTAFYLCASSMVPAGSDTQYFGPGTRLTVL.